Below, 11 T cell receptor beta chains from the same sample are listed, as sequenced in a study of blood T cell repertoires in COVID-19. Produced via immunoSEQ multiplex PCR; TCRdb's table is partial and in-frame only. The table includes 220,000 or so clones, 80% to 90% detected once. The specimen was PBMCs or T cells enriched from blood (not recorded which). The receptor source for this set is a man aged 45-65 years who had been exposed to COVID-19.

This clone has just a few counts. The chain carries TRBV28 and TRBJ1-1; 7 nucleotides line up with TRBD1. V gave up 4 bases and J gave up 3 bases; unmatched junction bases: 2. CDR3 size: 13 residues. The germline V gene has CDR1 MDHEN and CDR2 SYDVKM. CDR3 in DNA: TGTGCCAGCAGTTCGGGACAGCACACTGAAGCTTTCTTT. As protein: CASSSGQHTEAFF.

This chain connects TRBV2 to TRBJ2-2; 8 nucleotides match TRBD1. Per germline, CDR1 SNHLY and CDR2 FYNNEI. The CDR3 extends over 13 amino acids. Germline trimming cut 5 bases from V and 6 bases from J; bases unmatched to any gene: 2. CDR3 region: CASSLDRAGELFF. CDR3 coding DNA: TGTGCCAGCAGTTTGGACAGGGCCGGGGAGCTGTTTTTT.

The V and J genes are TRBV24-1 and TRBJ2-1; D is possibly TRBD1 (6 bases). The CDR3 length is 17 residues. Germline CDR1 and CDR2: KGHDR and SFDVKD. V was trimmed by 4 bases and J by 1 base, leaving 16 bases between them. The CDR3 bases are TGTGCCACCAGTGACGTACAGGGTAAGGAATCCTACAATGAGCAGTTCTTC. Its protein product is CATSDVQGKESYNEQFF.

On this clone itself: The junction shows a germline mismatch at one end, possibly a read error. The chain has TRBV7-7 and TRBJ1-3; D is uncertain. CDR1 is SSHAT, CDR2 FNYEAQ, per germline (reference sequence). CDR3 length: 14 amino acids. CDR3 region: CASSPGFSGNTIYF. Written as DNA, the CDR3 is TGTGCTAGCAGCCCGGGATTCTCTGGAAACACCATATATTTT. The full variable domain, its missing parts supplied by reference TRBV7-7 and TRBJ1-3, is GAGVSQSPRYKVTKRGQDVTLRCDPISSHATLYWYQQALGQGPEFLTYFNYEAQPDKSGLPSDRFSAERPEGSISTLTIQRTEQRDSAMYRCASSPGFSGNTIYFGEGSWLTVV.

DNA of the CDR3: TGTGCCAGCAGCCTCGGACTAGCGGCCCACGAGCAGTACGTC. This translates into CASSLGLAAHEQYV. This chain connects TRBV13 to TRBJ2-7; 10 bases match TRBD2. V was pared by 5 bases and J by 5 bases, with 6 bases of the junction left unmatched. In germline, CDR1 is PRHDT, CDR2 FYEKMQ (reference sequence). The length of the CDR3 is 14 residues.

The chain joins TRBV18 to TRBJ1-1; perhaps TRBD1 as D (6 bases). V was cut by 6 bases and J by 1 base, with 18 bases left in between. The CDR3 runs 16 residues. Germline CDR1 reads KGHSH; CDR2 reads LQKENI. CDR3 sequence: CASSSGYDRTNTEAFF. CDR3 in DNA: TGTGCCAGCTCTTCCGGATATGACAGGACGAACACTGAAGCTTTCTTT. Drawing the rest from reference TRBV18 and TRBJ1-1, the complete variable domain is NAGVMQNPRHLVRRRGQEARLRCSPMKGHSHVYWYRQLPEEGLKFMVYLQKENIIDESGMPKERFSAEFPKEGPSILRIQQVVRGDSAAYFCASSSGYDRTNTEAFFGQGTRLTVV.

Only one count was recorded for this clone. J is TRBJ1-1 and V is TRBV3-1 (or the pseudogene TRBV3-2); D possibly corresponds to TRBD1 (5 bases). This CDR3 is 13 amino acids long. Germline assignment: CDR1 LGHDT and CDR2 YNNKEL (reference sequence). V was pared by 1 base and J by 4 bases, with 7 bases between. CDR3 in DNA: TGTGCCAGCAGCCAAGCGGGGGGCACTGAAGCTTTCTTT. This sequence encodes CASSQAGGTEAFF.

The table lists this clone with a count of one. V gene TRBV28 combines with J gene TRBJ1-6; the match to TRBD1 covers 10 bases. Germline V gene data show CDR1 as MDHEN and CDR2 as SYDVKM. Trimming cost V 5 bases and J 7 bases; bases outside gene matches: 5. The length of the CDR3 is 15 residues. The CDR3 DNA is TGTGCCAGCAGTCTACCGGGACAGGGGAATTCACCCCTCCACTTT. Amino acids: CASSLPGQGNSPLHF. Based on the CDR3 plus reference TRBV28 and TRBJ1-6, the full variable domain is DVKVTQSSRYLVKRTGEKVFLECVQDMDHENMFWYRQDPGLGLRLIYFSYDVKMKEKGDIPEGYSVSREKKERFSLILESASTNQTSMYLCASSLPGQGNSPLHFGNGTRLTVT.

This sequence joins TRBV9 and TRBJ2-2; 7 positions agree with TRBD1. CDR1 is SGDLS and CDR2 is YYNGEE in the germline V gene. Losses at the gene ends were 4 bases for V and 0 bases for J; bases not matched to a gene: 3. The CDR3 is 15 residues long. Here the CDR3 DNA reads TGTGCCAGCAGCCCAACAGGGGCGAACACCGGGGAGCTGTTTTTT. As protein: CASSPTGANTGELFF.

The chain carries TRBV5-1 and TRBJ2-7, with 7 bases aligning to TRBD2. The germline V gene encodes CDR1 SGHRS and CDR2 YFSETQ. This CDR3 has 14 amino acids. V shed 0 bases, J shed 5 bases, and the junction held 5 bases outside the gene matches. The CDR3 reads CASSLVAGDDEQYF. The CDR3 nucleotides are TGCGCCAGCAGCTTGGTGGCGGGGGACGACGAGCAGTACTTC. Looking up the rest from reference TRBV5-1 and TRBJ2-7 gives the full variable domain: KAGVTQTPRYLIKTRGQQVTLSCSPISGHRSVSWYQQTPGQGLQFLFEYFSETQRNKGNFPGRFSGRQFSNSRSEMNVSTLELGDSALYLCASSLVAGDDEQYFGPGTRLTVT.

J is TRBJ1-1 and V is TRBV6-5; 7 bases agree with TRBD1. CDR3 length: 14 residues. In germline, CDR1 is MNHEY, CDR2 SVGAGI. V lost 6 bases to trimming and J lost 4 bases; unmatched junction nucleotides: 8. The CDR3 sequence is CASRWTGRVTEAFF. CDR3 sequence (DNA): TGTGCCAGCAGATGGACAGGTCGGGTCACTGAAGCTTTCTTT.